This section outlines one T cell receptor beta chain sequence together with its context. Its antigen is still unknown. Germline V gene lookup returns CDR1 SEHNR and CDR2 FQNEAQ (reference sequence). Trimming at V came to 5 bases and at J to 4 bases, leaving 7 bases not matched to a gene. The CDR3 length is 16 residues. The sample is drawn from a study of cytomegalovirus exposure and HLA in healthy donors. With 60 Vbeta and 13 Jbeta primers, the PCR was carried out. Some clones are missing from TCRdb's copy, which holds only in-frame ones; the method was immunoSEQ multiplex PCR. The sample contains nearly 110,000 clones, 81% of which appear only once. Study-wide results and caveats: The only immune exposure information that was available was CMV serostatus.

The gene calls are TRBV7-9 and TRBJ2-5; 13 bases align to TRBD2. This clonotype originated in a man younger than 45 in good health and CMV-seronegative. Source material: PBMCs. CDR3 sequence: CASSPGLAGVGETQYF. CDR3 nucleotides: TGTGCCAGCAGCCCAGGACTAGCGGGAGTGGGAGAGACCCAGTACTTC.